The entry below describes one TCR beta chain. TCRdb's copy holds only in-frame clones and misses some; the assay was immunoSEQ multiplex PCR. Of roughly 530,000 clones in the sample, almost 97% are singletons; the top ten hold about 0.054%. In germline, CDR1 is SGHKS, CDR2 YYEKEE (reference sequence). This CDR3 contains 13 residues. V lost 1 base and J 2 bases, leaving 6 bases between the germline ends. These data are taken from a study of shared clonotypes between healthy human individuals. V usage is TRBV5-5 and J usage is TRBJ1-2, with D uncertain. Sequencing was performed on naive CD4+ T cells sorted from blood. The subset: CD45RA+ positively selected. This receptor was taken from a woman aged 30 to 39 in good health. CDR3 DNA sequence: TGTGCCAGCAGCTTGAGGACGAACTATGGCTACACCTTC. Translating it yields CASSLRTNYGYTF.